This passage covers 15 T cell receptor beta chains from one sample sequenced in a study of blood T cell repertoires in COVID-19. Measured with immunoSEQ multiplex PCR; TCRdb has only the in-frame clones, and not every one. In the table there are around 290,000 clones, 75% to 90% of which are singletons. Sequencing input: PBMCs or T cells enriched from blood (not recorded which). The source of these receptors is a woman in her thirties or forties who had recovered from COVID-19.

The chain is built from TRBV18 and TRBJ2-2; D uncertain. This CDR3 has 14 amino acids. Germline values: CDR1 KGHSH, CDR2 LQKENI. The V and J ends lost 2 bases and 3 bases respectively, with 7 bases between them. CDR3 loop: CASSPASYTGELFF. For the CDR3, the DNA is TGTGCCAGCTCACCAGCCAGTTACACCGGGGAGCTGTTTTTT.

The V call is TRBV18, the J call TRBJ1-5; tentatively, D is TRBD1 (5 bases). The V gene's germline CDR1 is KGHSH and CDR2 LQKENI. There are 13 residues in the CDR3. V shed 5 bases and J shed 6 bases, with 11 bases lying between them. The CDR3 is CASSSRESQPQHF. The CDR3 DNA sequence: TGTGCCAGCTCAAGCAGGGAAAGTCAGCCCCAGCATTTT.

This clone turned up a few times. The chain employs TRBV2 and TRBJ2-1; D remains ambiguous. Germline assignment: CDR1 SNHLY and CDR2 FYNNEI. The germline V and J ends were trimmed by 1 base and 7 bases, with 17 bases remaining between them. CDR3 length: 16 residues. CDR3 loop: CASSEGSARVRNEQFF. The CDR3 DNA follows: TGTGCCAGCAGTGAAGGAAGCGCACGGGTTCGGAATGAGCAGTTCTTC.

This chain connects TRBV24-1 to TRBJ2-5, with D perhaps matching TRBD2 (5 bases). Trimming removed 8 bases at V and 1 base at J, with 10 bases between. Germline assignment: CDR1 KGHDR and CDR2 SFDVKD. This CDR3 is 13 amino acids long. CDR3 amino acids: CATNRLLQETQYF. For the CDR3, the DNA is TGTGCCACCAATCGACTACTCCAAGAGACCCAGTACTTC.

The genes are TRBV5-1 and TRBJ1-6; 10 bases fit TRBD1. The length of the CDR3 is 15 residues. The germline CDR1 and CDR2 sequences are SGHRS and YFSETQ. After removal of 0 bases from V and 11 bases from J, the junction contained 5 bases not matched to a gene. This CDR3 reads CASSLEGQGTTPLHF. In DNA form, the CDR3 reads TGCGCCAGCAGCTTGGAGGGACAGGGGACTACACCCCTCCACTTT.

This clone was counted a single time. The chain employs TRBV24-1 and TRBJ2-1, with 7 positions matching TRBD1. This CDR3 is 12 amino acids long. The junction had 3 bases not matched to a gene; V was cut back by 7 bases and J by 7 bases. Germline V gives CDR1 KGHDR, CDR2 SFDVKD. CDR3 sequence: CATSPTGNEQFF. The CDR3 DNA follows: TGTGCCACCAGCCCGACAGGGAATGAGCAGTTCTTC.

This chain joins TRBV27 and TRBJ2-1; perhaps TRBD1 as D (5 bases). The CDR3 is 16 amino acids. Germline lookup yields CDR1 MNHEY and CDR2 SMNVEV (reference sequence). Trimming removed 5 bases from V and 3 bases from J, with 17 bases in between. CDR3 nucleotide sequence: TGTGCCAGCAGTCCCTACAGGTGGGCCATCTACAATGAGCAGTTCTTC. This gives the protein CASSPYRWAIYNEQFF.

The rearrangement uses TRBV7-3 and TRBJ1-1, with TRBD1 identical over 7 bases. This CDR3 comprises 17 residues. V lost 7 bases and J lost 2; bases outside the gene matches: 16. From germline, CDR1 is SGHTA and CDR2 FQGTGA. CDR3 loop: CASTPWEQGGRNTEAFF. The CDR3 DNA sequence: TGTGCCAGCACCCCTTGGGAGCAGGGGGGCCGAAACACTGAAGCTTTCTTT.

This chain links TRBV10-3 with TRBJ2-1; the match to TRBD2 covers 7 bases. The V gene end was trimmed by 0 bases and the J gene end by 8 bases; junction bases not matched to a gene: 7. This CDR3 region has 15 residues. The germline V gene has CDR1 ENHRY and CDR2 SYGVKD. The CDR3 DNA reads TGTGCCATCAGTGAGTCAGACGGTAGCGGGCATGAGCAGTTCTTC. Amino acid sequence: CAISESDGSGHEQFF.

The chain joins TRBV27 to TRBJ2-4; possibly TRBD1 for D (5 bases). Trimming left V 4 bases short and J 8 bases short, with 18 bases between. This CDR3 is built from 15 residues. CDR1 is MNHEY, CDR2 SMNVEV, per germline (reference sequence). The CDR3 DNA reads TGTGCCAGCAGTTCGTTAGGCGTGAAGGGGCACATTCAGTACTTC. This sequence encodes CASSSLGVKGHIQYF.

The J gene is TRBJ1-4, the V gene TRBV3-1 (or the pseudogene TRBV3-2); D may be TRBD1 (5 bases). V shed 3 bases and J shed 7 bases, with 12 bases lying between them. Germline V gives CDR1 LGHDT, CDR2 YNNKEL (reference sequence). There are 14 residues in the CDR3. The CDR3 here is CASSQHGAGEKLFF. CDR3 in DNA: TGTGCCAGCAGCCAGCATGGGGCAGGTGAAAAACTGTTTTTT.

CDR3 nucleotide sequence: TGTGCCAGCAAACTCTTATCGGAGAAGGAGCAGTACTTC. Protein sequence: CASKLLSEKEQYF. The chain recombines TRBV27 with TRBJ2-7; D unclear. This CDR3 region has 13 residues. Trimming shortened V by 7 bases and J by 7 bases, and 17 bases separated the two germline ends. Looked up from germline, CDR1 is MNHEY and CDR2 is SMNVEV (reference sequence).

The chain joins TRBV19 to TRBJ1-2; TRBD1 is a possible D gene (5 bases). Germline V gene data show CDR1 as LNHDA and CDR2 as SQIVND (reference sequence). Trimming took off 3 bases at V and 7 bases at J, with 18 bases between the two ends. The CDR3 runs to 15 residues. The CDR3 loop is CASSIQQGEPGGYTF. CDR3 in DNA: TGTGCCAGTAGTATTCAGCAGGGCGAGCCTGGTGGCTACACCTTC. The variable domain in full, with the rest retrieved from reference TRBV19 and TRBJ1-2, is DGGITQSPKYLFRKEGQNVTLSCEQNLNHDAMYWYRQDPGQGLRLIYYSQIVNDFQKGDIAEGYSVSREKKESFPLTVTSAQKNPTAFYLCASSIQQGEPGGYTFGSGTRLTVV.

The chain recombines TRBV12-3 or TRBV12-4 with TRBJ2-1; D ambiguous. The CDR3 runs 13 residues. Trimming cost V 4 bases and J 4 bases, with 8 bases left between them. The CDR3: CASSSQLYNEQFF. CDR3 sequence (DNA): TGTGCCAGCAGTTCTCAGTTATACAATGAGCAGTTCTTC.

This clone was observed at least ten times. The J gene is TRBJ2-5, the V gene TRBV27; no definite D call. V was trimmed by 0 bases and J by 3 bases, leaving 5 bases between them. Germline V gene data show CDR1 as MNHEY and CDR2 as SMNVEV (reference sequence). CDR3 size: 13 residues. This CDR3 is CASSLSREETQYF. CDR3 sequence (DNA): TGTGCCAGCAGTTTATCGCGTGAAGAGACCCAGTACTTC.